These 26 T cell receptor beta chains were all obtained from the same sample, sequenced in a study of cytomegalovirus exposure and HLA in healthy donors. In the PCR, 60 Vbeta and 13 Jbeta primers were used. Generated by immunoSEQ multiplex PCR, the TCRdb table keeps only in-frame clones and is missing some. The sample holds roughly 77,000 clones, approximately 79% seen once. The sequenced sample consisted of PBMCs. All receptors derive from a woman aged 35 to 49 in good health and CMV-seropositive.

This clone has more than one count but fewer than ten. The CDR3 sequence is CASSNLQVYNSPLHF. As DNA, the CDR3 is TGTGCCAGTAGTAACCTACAGGTATATAATTCACCCCTCCACTTT. V and J are TRBV19 and TRBJ1-6; D is possibly TRBD1 (5 bases). V gave up 4 bases and J gave up 4 bases, with 11 bases separating them. The length of the CDR3 is 15 residues. Germline CDR1 reads LNHDA; CDR2 reads SQIVND (reference sequence).

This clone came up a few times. Written as DNA, the CDR3 is TGTGCCAGCAGTGAATCGGGGGGACGGTTTGAAGGCTACACCTTC. It encodes CASSESGGRFEGYTF. V is TRBV2 and J is TRBJ1-2; possible D gene TRBD1, 5 bases. In germline, CDR1 is SNHLY, CDR2 FYNNEI. Trimming left V 2 bases short and J 8 bases short, with 18 bases between. The CDR3 has 15 residues.

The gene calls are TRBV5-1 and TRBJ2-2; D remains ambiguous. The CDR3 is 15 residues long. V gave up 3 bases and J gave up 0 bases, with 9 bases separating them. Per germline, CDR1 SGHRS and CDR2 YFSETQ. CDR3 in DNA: TGCGCCAGCAGCTATGTGGGCGCGAACACCGGGGAGCTGTTTTTT. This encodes CASSYVGANTGELFF.

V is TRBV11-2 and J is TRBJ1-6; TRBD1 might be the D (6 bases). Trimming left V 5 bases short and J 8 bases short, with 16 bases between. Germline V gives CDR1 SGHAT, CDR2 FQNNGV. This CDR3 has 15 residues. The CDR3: CASSDTGTPYSPLHF. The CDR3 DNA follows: TGTGCCAGCAGCGATACCGGGACACCCTATTCACCCCTCCACTTT.

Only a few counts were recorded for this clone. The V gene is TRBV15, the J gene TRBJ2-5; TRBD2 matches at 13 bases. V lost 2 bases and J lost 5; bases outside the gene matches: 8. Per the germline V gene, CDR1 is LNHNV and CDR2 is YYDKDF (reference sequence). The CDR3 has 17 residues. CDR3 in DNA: TGTGCCACCAGCAGACCTCATGGGACTAGCGGGGATGAGACCCAGTACTTC. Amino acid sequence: CATSRPHGTSGDETQYF. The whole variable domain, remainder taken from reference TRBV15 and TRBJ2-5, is DAMVIQNPRYQVTQFGKPVTLSCSQTLNHNVMYWYQQKSSQAPKLLFHYYDKDFNNEADTPDNFQSRRPNTSFCFLDIRSPGLGDTAMYLCATSRPHGTSGDETQYFGPGTRLLVL.

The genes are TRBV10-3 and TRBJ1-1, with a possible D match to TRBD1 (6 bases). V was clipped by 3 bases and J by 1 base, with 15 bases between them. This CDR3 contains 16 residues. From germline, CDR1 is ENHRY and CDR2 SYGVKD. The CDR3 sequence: CAISDPGRGGNTEAFF. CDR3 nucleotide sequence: TGTGCCATCAGTGATCCCGGGAGGGGGGGGAACACTGAAGCTTTCTTT.

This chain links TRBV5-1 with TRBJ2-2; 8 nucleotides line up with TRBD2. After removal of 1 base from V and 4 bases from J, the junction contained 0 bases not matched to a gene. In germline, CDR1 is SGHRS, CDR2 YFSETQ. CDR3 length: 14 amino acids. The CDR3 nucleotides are TGCGCCAGCAGCTTGAGCGGGGGCACCGGGGAGCTGTTTTTT. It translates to CASSLSGGTGELFF.

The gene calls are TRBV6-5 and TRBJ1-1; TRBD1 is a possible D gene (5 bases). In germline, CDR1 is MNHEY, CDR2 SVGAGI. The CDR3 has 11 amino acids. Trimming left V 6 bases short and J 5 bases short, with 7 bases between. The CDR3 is CASSRGTEAFF. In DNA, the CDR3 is TGTGCCAGCAGCCGGGGGACTGAAGCTTTCTTT.

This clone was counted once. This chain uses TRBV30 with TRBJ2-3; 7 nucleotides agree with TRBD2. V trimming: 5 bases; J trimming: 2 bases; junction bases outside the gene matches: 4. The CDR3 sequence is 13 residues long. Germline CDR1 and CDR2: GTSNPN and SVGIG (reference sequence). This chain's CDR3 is CAWERGLTDTQYF. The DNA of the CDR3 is TGTGCCTGGGAGCGGGGCCTCACAGATACGCAGTATTTT.

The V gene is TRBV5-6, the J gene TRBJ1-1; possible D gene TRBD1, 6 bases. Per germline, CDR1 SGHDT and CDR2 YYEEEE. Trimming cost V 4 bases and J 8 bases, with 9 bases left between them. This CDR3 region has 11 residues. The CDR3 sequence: CASSITGEAFF. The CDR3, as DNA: TGTGCCAGCAGCATAACAGGGGAAGCTTTCTTT.

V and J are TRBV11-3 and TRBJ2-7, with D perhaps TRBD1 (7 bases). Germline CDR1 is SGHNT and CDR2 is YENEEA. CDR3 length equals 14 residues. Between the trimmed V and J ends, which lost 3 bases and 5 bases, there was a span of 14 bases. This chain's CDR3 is CASSFARGDNEQYF. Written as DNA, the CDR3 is TGTGCCAGCAGCTTTGCCAGGGGGGACAACGAGCAGTACTTC.

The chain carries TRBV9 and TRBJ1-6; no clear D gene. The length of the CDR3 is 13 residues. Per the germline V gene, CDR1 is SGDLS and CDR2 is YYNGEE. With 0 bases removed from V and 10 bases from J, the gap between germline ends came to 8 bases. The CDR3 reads CASSVGRESPLHF. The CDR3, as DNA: TGTGCCAGCAGCGTAGGGAGGGAATCACCCCTCCACTTT.

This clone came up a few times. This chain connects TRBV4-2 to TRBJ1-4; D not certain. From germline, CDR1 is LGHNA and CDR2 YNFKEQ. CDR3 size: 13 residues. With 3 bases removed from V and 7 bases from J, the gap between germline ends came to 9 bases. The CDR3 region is CASSQWRGEKLFF. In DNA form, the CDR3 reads TGTGCCAGCAGCCAGTGGCGGGGTGAAAAACTGTTTTTT.

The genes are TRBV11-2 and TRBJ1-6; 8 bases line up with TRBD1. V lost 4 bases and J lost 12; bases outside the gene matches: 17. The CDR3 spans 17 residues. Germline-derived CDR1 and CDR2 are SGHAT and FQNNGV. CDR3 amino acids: CASSSTNTGGVFRPLHF. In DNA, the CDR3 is TGTGCCAGCAGCTCTACCAATACAGGGGGGGTATTCCGACCCCTCCACTTT.

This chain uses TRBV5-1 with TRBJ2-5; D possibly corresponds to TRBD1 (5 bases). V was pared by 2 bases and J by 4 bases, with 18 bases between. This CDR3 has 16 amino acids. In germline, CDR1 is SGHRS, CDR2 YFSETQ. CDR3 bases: TGCGCCAGCAGCTTCGGCGAAAGGGGCCTGGGAGAGACCCAGTACTTC. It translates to CASSFGERGLGETQYF.

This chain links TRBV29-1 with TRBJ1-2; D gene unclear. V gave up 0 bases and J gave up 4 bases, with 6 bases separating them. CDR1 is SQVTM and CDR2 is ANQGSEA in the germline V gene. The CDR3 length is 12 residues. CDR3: CSVEDPSYGYTF. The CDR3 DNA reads TGCAGCGTTGAAGACCCGTCCTATGGCTACACCTTC.

The DNA for the CDR3 is TGTGCCAGCAGACAGGACAGGTCCCACTATGGCTACACCTTC. Translation gives CASRQDRSHYGYTF. This chain joins TRBV5-8 and TRBJ1-2; 7 bases fit TRBD1. The trim removed 5 bases at V and 3 bases at J, leaving 7 bases unmatched. The CDR3 has 14 residues. The germline V gene encodes CDR1 SGHTS and CDR2 YDEGEE.

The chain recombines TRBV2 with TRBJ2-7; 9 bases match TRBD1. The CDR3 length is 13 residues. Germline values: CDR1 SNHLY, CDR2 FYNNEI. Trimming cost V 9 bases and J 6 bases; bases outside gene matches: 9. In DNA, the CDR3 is TGTGCCAGAGGGGACAGGGCCTGGAGCGAGCAGTACTTC. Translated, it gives CARGDRAWSEQYF.

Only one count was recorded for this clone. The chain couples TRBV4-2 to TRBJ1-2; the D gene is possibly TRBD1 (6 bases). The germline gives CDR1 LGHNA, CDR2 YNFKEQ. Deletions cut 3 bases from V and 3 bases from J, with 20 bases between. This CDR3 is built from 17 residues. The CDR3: CASSQIIGPGDHYGYTF. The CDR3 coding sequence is TGTGCCAGCAGCCAGATCATCGGTCCAGGGGATCACTATGGCTACACCTTC.

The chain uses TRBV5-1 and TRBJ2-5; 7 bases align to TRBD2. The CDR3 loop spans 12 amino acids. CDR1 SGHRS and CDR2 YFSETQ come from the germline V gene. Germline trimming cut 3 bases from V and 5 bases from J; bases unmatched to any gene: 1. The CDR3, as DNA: TGCGCCAGCAGCTCCGGGAGGGAGACCCAGTACTTC. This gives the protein CASSSGRETQYF.

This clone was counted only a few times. The CDR3 DNA reads as TGTGCCAGCAACCTAGGGCGGGGCACTGAAGCTTTCTTT. Its translation: CASNLGRGTEAFF. The V call is TRBV6-1, the J call TRBJ1-1, with no clear D. This CDR3 is 13 amino acids long. CDR1 is MNHNS and CDR2 is SASEGT in the germline V gene. Trimming pared 7 bases from V and 4 bases from J, leaving 13 bases between.

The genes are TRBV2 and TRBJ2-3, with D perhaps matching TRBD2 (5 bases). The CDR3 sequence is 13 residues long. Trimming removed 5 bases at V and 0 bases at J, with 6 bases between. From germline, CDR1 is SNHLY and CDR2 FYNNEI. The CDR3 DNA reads TGTGCCAGCAGTTGGACTAGCACAGATACGCAGTATTTT. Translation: CASSWTSTDTQYF.

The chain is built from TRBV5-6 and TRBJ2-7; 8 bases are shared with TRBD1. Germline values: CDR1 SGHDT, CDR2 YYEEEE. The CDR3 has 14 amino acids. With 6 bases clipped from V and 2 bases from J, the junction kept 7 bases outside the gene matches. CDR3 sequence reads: CASTRDRRPYEQYF. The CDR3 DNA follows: TGTGCCAGCACGAGGGACAGGAGACCCTACGAGCAGTACTTC.

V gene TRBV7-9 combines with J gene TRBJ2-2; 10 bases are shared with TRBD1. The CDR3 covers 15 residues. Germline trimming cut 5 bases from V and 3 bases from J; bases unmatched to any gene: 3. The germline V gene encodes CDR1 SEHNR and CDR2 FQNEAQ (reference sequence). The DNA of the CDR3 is TGTGCCAGCAGCCCAGGGACAGGGGACACCGGGGAGCTGTTTTTT. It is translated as CASSPGTGDTGELFF.

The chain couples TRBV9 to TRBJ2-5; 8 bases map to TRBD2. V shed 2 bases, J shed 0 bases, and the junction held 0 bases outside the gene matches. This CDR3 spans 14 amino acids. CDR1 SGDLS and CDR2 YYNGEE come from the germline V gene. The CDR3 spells CASSVTSDQETQYF. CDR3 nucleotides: TGTGCCAGCAGCGTGACTAGCGACCAAGAGACCCAGTACTTC.

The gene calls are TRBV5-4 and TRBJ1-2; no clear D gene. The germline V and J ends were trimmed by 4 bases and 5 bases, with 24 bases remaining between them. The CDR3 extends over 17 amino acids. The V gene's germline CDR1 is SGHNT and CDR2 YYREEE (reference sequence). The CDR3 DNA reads TGTGCCAGCAGCCAAGGGAAATCGGCGGAGGGTAATTATGGCTACACCTTC. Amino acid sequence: CASSQGKSAEGNYGYTF.